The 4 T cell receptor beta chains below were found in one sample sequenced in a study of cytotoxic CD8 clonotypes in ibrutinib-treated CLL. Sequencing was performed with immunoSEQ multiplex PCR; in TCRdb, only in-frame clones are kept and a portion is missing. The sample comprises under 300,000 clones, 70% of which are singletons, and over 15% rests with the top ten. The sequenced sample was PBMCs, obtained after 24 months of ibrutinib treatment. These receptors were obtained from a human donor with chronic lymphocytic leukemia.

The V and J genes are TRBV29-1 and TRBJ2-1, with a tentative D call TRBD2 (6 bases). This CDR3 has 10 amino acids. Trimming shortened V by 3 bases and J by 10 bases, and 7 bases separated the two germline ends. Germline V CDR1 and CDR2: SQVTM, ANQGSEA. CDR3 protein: CSVEAGEQFF. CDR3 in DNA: TGCAGCGTTGAGGCGGGGGAGCAGTTCTTC.

The CDR3 sequence is CASSIADRDNQPQHF. The CDR3 coding sequence is TGTGCCAGTAGTATAGCTGACAGAGACAATCAGCCCCAGCATTTT. The chain carries TRBV19 and TRBJ1-5; maybe TRBD1 (5 bases). V gave up 1 base and J gave up 3 bases, with 10 bases separating them. The V gene's germline CDR1 is LNHDA and CDR2 SQIVND (reference sequence). CDR3 length equals 15 residues.

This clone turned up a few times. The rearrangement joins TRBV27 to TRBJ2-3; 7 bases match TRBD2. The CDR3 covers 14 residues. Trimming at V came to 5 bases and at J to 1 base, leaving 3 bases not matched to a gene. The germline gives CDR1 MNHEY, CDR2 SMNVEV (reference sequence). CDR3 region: CASSETSGTDTQYF. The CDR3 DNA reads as TGTGCCAGCAGTGAAACTAGCGGCACAGATACGCAGTATTTT.

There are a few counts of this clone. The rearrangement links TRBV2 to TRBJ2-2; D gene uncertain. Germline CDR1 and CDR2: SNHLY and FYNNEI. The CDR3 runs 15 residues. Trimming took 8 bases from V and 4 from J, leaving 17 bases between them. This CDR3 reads CASRGRASGTGELFF. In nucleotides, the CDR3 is TGTGCCAGCCGTGGTAGGGCGTCCGGCACCGGGGAGCTGTTTTTT.